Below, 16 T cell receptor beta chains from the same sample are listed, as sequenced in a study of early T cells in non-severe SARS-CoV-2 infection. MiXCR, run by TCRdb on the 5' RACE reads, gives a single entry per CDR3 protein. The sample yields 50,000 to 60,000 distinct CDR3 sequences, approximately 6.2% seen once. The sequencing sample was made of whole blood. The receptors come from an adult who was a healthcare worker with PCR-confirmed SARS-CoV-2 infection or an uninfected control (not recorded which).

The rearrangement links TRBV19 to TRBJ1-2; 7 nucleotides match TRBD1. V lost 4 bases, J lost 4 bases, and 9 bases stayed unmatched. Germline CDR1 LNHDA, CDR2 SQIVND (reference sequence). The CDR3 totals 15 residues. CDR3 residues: CASSTPGQRPYGYTF. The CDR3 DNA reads TGTGCCAGTAGTACCCCGGGACAGCGTCCCTATGGCTACACCTTC.

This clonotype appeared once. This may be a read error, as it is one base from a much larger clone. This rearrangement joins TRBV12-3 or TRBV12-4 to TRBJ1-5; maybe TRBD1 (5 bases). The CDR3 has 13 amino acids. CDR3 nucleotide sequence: TGTACCAGCAGTCCGACAGTAGACCAGCCCCAGCATTTT. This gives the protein CTSSPTVDQPQHF.

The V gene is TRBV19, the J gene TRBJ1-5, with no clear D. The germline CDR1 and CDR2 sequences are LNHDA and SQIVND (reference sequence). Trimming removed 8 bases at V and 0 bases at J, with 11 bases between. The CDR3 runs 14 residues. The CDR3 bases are TGTGCCAGTTCCCCATGGAATAGCAATCAGCCCCAGCATTTT. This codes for CASSPWNSNQPQHF.

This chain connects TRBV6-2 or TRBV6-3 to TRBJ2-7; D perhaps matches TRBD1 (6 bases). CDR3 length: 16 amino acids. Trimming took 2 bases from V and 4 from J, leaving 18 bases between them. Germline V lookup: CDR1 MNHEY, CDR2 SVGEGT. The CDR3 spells CASSYPPRGRVYEQYF. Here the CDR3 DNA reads TGTGCCAGCAGTTACCCCCCCAGGGGTCGGGTTTACGAGCAGTACTTC.

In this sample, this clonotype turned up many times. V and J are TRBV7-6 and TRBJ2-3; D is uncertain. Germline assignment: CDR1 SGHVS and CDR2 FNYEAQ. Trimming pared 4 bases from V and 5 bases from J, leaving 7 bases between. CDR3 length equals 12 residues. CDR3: CASSSRKDTQYF. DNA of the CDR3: TGTGCCAGCAGCTCCAGGAAAGATACGCAGTATTTT. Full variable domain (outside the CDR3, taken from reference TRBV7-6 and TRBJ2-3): GAGVSQSPRYKVTKRGQDVALRCDPISGHVSLYWYRQALGQGPEFLTYFNYEAQQDKSGLPNDRFSAERPEGSISTLTIQRTEQRDSAMYRCASSSRKDTQYFGPGTRLTVL.

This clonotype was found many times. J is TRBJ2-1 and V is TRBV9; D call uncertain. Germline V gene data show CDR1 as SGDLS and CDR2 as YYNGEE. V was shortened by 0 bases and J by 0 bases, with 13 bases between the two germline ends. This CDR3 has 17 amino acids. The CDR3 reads CASSVGVGLSSYNEQFF. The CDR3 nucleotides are TGTGCCAGCAGCGTAGGGGTAGGGCTGAGCTCCTACAATGAGCAGTTCTTC. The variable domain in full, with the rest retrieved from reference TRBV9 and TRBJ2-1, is DSGVTQTPKHLITATGQRVTLRCSPRSGDLSVYWYQQSLDQGLQFLIQYYNGEERAKGNILERFSAQQFPDLHSELNLSSLELGDSALYFCASSVGVGLSSYNEQFFGPGTRLTVL.

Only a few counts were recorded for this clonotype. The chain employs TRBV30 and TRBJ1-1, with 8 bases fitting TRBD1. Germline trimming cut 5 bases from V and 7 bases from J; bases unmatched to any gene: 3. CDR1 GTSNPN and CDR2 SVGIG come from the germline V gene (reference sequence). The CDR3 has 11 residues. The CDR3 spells CAWGQGSEAFF. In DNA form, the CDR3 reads TGTGCCTGGGGACAGGGAAGTGAAGCTTTCTTT.

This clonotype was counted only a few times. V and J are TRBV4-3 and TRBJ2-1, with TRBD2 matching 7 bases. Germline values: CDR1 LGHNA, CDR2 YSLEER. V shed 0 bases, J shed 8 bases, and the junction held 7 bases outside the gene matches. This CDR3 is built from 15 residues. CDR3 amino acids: CASSQDSRGSDEQFF. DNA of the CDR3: TGCGCCAGCAGCCAAGACTCGCGGGGGTCCGATGAGCAGTTCTTC.

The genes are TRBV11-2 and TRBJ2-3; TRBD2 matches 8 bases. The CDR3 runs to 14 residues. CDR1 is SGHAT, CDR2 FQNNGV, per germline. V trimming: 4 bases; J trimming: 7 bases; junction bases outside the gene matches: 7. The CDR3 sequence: CASSSDGGVYTQYF. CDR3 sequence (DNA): TGTGCCAGCAGCTCGGACGGGGGGGTATATACGCAGTATTTT.

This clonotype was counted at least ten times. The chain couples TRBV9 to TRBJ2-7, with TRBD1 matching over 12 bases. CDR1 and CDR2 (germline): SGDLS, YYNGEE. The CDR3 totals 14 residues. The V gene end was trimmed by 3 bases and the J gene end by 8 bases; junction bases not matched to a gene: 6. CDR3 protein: CASSAPGQGAKQYF. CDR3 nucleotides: TGTGCCAGCAGCGCCCCGGGACAGGGGGCGAAGCAGTACTTC.

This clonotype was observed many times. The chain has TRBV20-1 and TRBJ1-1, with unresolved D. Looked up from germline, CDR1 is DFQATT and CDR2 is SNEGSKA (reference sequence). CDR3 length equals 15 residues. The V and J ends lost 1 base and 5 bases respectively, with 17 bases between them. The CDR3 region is CSARASAGGETEAFF. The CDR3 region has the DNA TGCAGTGCTAGAGCGTCGGCAGGCGGTGAAACTGAAGCTTTCTTT.

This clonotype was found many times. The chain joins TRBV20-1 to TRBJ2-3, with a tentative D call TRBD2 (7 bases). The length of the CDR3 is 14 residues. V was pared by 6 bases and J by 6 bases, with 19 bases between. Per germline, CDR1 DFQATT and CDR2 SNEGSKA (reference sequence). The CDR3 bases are TGCAGTGCCATGGAGGGGGGGGCCCTTGATACGCAGTATTTT. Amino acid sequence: CSAMEGGALDTQYF.

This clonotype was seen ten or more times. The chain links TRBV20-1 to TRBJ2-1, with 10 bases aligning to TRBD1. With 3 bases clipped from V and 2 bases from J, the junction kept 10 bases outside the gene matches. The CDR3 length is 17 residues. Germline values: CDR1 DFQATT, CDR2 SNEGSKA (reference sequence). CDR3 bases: TGCAGTGCTAGTGACAGGGGGCGTCTTATCGCCTACAATGAGCAGTTCTTC. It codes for CSASDRGRLIAYNEQFF.

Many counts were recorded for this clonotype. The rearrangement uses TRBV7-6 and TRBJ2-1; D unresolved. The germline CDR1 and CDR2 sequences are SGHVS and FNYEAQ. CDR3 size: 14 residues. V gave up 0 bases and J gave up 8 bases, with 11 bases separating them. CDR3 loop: CASSLAPASDEQFF. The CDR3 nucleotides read TGTGCCAGCAGCTTAGCACCCGCCAGCGATGAGCAGTTCTTC.

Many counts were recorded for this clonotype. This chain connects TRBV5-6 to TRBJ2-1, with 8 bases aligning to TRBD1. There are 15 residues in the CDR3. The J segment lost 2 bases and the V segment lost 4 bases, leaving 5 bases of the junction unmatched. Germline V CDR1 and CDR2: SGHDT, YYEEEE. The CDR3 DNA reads TGTGCCAGCAGCCCGACAGGGGCGGCCTACAATGAGCAGTTCTTC. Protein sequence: CASSPTGAAYNEQFF. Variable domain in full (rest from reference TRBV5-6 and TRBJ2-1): DAGVTQSPTHLIKTRGQQVTLRCSPKSGHDTVSWYQQALGQGPQFIFQYYEEEERQRGNFPDRFSGHQFPNYSSELNVNALLLGDSALYLCASSPTGAAYNEQFFGPGTRLTVL.

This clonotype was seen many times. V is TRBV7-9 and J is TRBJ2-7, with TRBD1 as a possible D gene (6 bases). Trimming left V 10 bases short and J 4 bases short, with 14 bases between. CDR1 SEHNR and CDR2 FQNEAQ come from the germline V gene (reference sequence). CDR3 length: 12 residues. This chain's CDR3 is CAIQGSGYEQYF. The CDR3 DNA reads TGTGCCATACAGGGATCCGGTTACGAGCAGTACTTC.